This T cell receptor beta chain comes out of a study of response to subunit inactivated influenza vaccine listed by TCRdb under 2018. Some background on the complete study: The study used deep quantitative T cell receptor repertoire profiling to track responses to a trivalent subunit inactivated influenza vaccine. Study-wide conclusions, independent of this receptor: The authors proposed that each seasonal influenza vaccination may bring in only a limited number of new T cells.

V ends up 1 base short and J 5 bases short, with an unmatched junction base count of 8. CDR1 and CDR2 (DFQATT, SNEGSKA) derive from the germline V gene (reference sequence). The CDR3 contains 15 residues, cysteine and phenylalanine counted. CDR3 DNA only is kept here, 45 bases in frame from base 1. Libraries came from RT-PCR. For sequencing, an Illumina HiSeq 2500 was employed. The raw public data were reprocessed by TCRdb itself: fastp quality trimming at Q25, MiXCR clonotype calling, in-frame beta chains only. Entries are consolidated by CDR3 protein sequence, retaining the most common genes and DNA. Present in this sample are about 530,000 distinct CDR3 sequences, over 10% of which were seen just once. The ten top clones hold approximately 14% of the sample. The time point label corresponds to: approximately 40 days after influenza vaccine administration. For this clonotype: What antigen it recognizes has not been identified. No base-level quality is on record; no much larger clone is a single base apart.

The receptor was isolated from a man between 50 and 59 years old who received an inactivated influenza vaccine. Donor details come from another sample of the same person, matched by shared clones. The sequence joins TRBV20-1 to TRBJ2-1; 7 of the junction bases match TRBD2. The sample was PBMCs from blood, taken 35 to 45 days after vaccination. This receptor has the CDR3 CSARAMAGADNEQFF. The nucleotide sequence reads as follows: TGCAGTGCTAGAGCTATGGCGGGAGCAGACAATGAGCAGTTCTTC.